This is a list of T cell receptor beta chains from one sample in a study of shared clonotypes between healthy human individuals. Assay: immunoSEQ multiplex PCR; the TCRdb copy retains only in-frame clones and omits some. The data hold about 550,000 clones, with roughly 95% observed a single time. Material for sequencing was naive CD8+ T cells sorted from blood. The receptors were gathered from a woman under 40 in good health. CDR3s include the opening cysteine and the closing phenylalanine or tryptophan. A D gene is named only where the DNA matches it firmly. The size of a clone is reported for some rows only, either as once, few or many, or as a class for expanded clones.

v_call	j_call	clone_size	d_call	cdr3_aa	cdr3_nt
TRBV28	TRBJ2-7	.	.	CASSLPLSYEQYF	TGTGCCAGCAGTTTACCCCTCTCCTACGAGCAGTACTTC
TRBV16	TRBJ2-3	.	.	CASSQSSVGPDTQYF	TGTGCCAGCAGCCAATCGTCGGTAGGTCCAGATACGCAGTATTTT
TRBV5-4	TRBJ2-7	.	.	CASSFQRSAEQYF	TGTGCCAGCAGCTTTCAGCGGTCGGCCGAGCAGTACTTC
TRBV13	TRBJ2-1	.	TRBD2	CASSPTSGDEQFF	TGTGCCAGCAGCCCGACTAGCGGAGATGAGCAGTTCTTC
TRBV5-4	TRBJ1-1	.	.	CASSFSGGVEAFF	TGTGCCAGCAGCTTTTCCGGGGGGGTCGAAGCTTTCTTT
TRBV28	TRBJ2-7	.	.	CASSLEVDFGYEQYF	TGTGCCAGCAGTTTAGAGGTGGACTTCGGTTACGAGCAGTACTTC
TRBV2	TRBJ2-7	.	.	CASSGQGGLYEQYF	TGTGCCAGCAGTGGACAGGGAGGTCTCTACGAGCAGTACTTC
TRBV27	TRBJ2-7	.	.	CASFRSVGEAVVSYEQYF	TGTGCCAGCTTCAGGTCCGTGGGGGAGGCCGTCGTTTCCTACGAGCAGTACTTC
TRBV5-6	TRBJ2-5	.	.	CASSFGRFGETQYF	TGTGCCAGCAGCTTTGGCAGGTTCGGGGAGACCCAGTACTTC
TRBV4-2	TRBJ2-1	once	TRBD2	CASTRTHSSGRAGDEQFF	TGTGCCAGCACCCGGACGCACTCCAGCGGGAGGGCCGGGGATGAGCAGTTCTTC
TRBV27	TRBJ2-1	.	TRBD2	CASSLFGTLAGGGYNEQFF	TGTGCCAGCAGTTTATTTGGGACGTTAGCGGGAGGGGGGTACAATGAGCAGTTCTTC
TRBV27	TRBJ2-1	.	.	CASSLMNGGEQFF	TGTGCCAGCAGTTTGATGAATGGAGGTGAGCAGTTCTTC
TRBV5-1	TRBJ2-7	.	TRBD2	CASSTTSGRGEQYF	TGCGCCAGCAGCACGACTAGCGGGAGGGGCGAGCAGTACTTC
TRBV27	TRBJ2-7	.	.	CASSNDRGGREQYF	TGTGCCAGCAGTAACGACCGAGGGGGGCGCGAGCAGTACTTC
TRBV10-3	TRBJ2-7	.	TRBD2	CAIRFAASGRGNEQYF	TGTGCCATCAGGTTCGCGGCTAGCGGGAGAGGGAACGAGCAGTACTTC
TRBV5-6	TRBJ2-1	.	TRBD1	CASSFGTGGAYNEQFF	TGTGCCAGCAGCTTCGGGACAGGGGGCGCCTACAATGAGCAGTTCTTC
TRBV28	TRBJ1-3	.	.	CASSLRGAGNTIYF	TGTGCCAGCAGTTTAAGGGGTGCTGGAAACACCATATATTTT
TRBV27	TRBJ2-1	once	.	CASTSSLARNEQFF	TGTGCCAGCACTTCCAGTCTAGCACGTAATGAGCAGTTCTTC
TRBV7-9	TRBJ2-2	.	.	CASSSGLLNGELFF	TGTGCCAGCAGCTCGGGACTCCTTAATGGGGAGCTGTTTTTT
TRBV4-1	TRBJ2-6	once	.	CASSQGVHSGANVLTF	TGCGCCAGCAGCCAAGGAGTGCACTCTGGGGCCAACGTCCTGACTTTC
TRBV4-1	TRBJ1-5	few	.	CASSQVRSPQPQHF	TGCGCCAGCAGCCAAGTAAGGTCACCTCAGCCCCAGCATTTT
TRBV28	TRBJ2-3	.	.	CASSDPAEKQTDTQYF	TGTGCCAGCAGCGATCCAGCGGAGAAGCAAACAGATACGCAGTATTTT
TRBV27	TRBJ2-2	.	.	CASSLFGGELFF	TGTGCCAGCAGTTTATTTGGCGGGGAGCTGTTTTTT
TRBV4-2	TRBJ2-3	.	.	CASSQEWAAAGTDTQYF	TGTGCCAGCAGCCAAGAATGGGCAGCCGCCGGCACAGATACGCAGTATTTT
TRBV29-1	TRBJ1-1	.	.	CSVEGQKGEAFF	TGCAGCGTTGAAGGACAGAAGGGTGAAGCTTTCTTT
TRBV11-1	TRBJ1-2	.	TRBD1	CASSLTGTNYGYTF	TGTGCCAGCAGCTTGACAGGGACCAACTATGGCTACACCTTC
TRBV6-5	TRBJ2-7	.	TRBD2	CASSQGGPQYF	TGTGCCAGCAGTCAGGGAGGGCCCCAGTACTTC
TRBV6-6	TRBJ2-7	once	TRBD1	CASRLDRDYEQYF	TGTGCCAGCAGATTGGACAGGGACTACGAGCAGTACTTC
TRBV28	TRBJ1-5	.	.	CASSPLLVTNQPQHF	TGTGCCAGCAGTCCCTTGCTGGTTACCAATCAGCCCCAGCATTTT
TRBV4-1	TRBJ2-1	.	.	CASSQSGAYNEQFF	TGCGCCAGCAGCCAAAGCGGAGCCTACAATGAGCAGTTCTTC
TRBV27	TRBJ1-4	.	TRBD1	CASSGQVFEKLFF	TGTGCCAGCAGTGGACAGGTCTTTGAAAAACTGTTTTTT
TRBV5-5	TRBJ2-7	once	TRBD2	CASSLASGSIYEQYF	TGTGCCAGCAGCTTGGCTAGCGGGAGTATCTACGAGCAGTACTTC
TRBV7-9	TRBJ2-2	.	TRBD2	CASSSGGTGELFF	TGTGCCAGCAGCTCCGGGGGGACCGGGGAGCTGTTTTTT
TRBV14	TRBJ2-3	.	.	CASSQVRGPIADTQYF	TGTGCCAGCAGCCAAGTTCGGGGACCCATCGCAGATACGCAGTATTTT
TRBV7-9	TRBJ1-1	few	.	CASSLDPEAFF	TGTGCCAGCAGCTTAGACCCTGAAGCTTTCTTT
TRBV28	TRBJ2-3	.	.	CASSQTGDWLGTQYF	TGTGCCAGCAGTCAAACGGGAGATTGGCTTGGTACGCAGTATTTT
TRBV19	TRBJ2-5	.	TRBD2	CASSLLAGGGVETQYF	TGTGCCTCCTCCTTACTAGCGGGAGGCGGTGTGGAGACCCAGTACTTC
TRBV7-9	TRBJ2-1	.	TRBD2	CASSLGLAGPYNEQFF	TGTGCCAGCAGCTTAGGTCTAGCGGGACCCTACAATGAGCAGTTCTTC
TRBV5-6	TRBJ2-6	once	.	CASSFEPGADSGANVLTF	TGTGCCAGCAGCTTCGAGCCGGGGGCAGACTCTGGGGCCAACGTCCTGACTTTC
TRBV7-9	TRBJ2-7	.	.	CASSLALTAYEQYF	TGTGCCAGCAGCTTAGCCCTTACGGCCTACGAGCAGTACTTC
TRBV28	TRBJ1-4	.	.	CASSLGGEKLFF	TGTGCCAGCAGTTTGGGGGGCGAAAAACTGTTTTTT
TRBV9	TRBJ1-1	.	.	CASSPYRQPNTEAFF	TGTGCCAGCAGCCCCTATCGTCAGCCTAACACTGAAGCTTTCTTT
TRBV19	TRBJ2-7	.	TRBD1	CASSMRAQGYEQYF	TGTGCCAGTAGTATGCGAGCACAGGGGTACGAGCAGTACTTC
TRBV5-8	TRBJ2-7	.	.	CASSLGRALTYEQYF	TGTGCCAGCAGCTTGGGAAGGGCGTTGACCTACGAGCAGTACTTC
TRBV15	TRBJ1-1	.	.	CATSRDLAEAFF	TGTGCCACCAGCAGAGATCTGGCTGAAGCTTTCTTT
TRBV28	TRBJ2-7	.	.	CASSLGVWGGLTYEQYF	TGTGCCAGCAGTTTAGGAGTGTGGGGGGGGCTTACCTACGAGCAGTACTTC
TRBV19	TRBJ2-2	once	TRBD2	CASSQVAGGQLFF	TGTGCCAGTAGTCAGGTAGCGGGAGGGCAACTGTTTTTT
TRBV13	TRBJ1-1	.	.	CASSPNPGAEAFF	TGTGCCAGCAGCCCGAACCCAGGAGCTGAAGCTTTCTTT
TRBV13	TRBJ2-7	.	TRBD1	CASSATGVEQYF	TGTGCCAGCAGCGCCACAGGGGTCGAGCAGTACTTC
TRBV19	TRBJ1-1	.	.	CASSKPGGWLNTEAFF	TGTGCCAGTAGTAAGCCCGGAGGTTGGTTGAACACTGAAGCTTTCTTT
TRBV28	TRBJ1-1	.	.	CASSFATEAFF	TGTGCCAGCAGTTTTGCTACTGAAGCTTTCTTT
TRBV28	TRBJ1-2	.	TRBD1	CASSLQIRLQGAEGGYTF	TGTGCCAGCAGTTTACAGATTCGCCTACAGGGGGCTGAGGGTGGCTACACCTTC
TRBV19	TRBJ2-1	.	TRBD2	CASSIGTSGTEQFF	TGTGCCAGTAGTATCGGGACTAGCGGGACTGAGCAGTTCTTC